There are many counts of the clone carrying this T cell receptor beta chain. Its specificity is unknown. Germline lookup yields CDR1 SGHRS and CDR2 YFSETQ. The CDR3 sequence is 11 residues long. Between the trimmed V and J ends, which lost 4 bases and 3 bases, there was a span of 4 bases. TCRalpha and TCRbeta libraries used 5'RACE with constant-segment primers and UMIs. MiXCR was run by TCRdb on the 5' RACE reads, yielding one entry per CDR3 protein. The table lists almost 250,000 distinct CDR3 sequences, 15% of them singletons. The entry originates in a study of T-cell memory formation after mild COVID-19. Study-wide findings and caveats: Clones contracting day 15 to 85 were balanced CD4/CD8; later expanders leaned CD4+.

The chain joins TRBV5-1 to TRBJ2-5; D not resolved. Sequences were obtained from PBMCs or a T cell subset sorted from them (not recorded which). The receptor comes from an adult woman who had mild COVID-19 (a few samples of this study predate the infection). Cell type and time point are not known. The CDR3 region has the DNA TGCGCCAGCAGCGAGGAAGAGACCCAGTACTTC. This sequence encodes CASSEEETQYF.